Listed below are T cell receptor beta chains from one sample, sequenced in a study of blood T cells in healthy people across ages. TCRdb itself ran the 5' RACE reads through MiXCR, one entry per CDR3 protein. Among 1,500,000 or so distinct CDR3 sequences listed, around 59% were seen once. Sequenced sample: blood. The source of these receptors is a man aged 18 to 29 in good health. Both conserved end residues are part of each CDR3. D genes are given only for firm matches.

.,TRBV12-3/TRBV12-4,CASSPTGLHGVGYTF
.,TRBV29-1,CSVEGLRETQYF
.,TRBV20-1,CSAPPLGSYEQYF
.,TRBV5-1,CASSLARGLSPLHF
TRBD2,TRBV7-8,CASSSSGTKGEQYF
TRBD2,TRBV12-3/TRBV12-4,CASTTSGSHNEQFF
TRBD2,TRBV7-9,CASSPLALNTGELFF
.,TRBV4-1,CASSGGAENTGELFF
.,TRBV7-8,CASSFSDRRSSYAQYF
.,TRBV2,CASTRETQYF
.,TRBV6-6,CASTPNVGELFF
.,TRBV3-1,CASSQGGQGGLSNEQFF
TRBD2,TRBV6-5,CASTTSGSSPYEQYF
.,TRBV6-2/TRBV6-3,CASSSPYLNQETQYF
.,TRBV20-1,CSARDTPLGRGASAKDTQYF
.,TRBV6-5,CASKTTGGYTF
TRBD1,TRBV7-9,CASSTRGWDRGLQETQYF
.,TRBV27,CASSFEASRTDTQYF
.,TRBV20-1,CSATQGNTQYF
.,TRBV6-2/TRBV6-3,CASSPWTASGANVLTF
TRBD2,TRBV12-3/TRBV12-4,CASSSPGGPETQYF
.,TRBV29-1,CSVEFENQETQYF
TRBD1,TRBV12-3/TRBV12-4,CASSGSGTAYEQYF
TRBD1,TRBV7-2,CASSLRTGLAKNIQYF